Each of the 25 T cell receptor beta chains below was sequenced from the same sample in a study of cytomegalovirus exposure and HLA in healthy donors. Both 60 Vbeta primers and 13 Jbeta primers went into the PCR. Using immunoSEQ multiplex PCR, the repertoire was profiled, and TCRdb retains in-frame clones only, with some absent. The sample holds about 110,000 clones. The sequencing sample was made of PBMCs. These TCRs come from a middle-aged man in good health and CMV-seropositive.

V is TRBV6-5 and J is TRBJ2-1; 7 nucleotides align to TRBD1. V lost 6 bases and J lost 10; bases outside the gene matches: 9. Germline assignment: CDR1 MNHEY and CDR2 SVGAGI. The CDR3 has 13 amino acids. The CDR3, as DNA: TGTGCCAGCAGCATGACAGGGAATAGGGAGCAGTTCTTC. It specifies CASSMTGNREQFF.

J is TRBJ2-5 and V is TRBV7-6, with a weak D call TRBD2 (6 bases). CDR3 size: 12 residues. Between the trimmed V and J ends, which lost 5 bases and 11 bases, there was a span of 15 bases. The germline V gene has CDR1 SGHVS and CDR2 FNYEAQ. The CDR3, as DNA: TGTGCCAGCAGCCCCACCTCGGGGGAGCAGTACTTC. Translating gives CASSPTSGEQYF.

The CDR3: CSVFGTENTGELFF. The CDR3, as DNA: TGCAGCGTTTTCGGGACAGAGAACACCGGGGAGCTGTTTTTT. The chain is built from TRBV29-1 and TRBJ2-2, with 7 nucleotides matching TRBD1. The ends lost 5 bases at V and 1 base at J; junction bases unmatched: 4. This CDR3 comprises 14 residues. Germline-derived CDR1 and CDR2 are SQVTM and ANQGSEA.

This CDR3 reads CASTRNTEAFF. In nucleotides, the CDR3 is TGTGCCAGCACCCGGAACACTGAAGCTTTCTTT. This chain links TRBV6-1 with TRBJ1-1; no definite D call. The ends were cut back, 7 bases at V and 1 base at J, with 4 bases in the middle. CDR3 size: 11 residues. Germline loops: CDR1 MNHNS, CDR2 SASEGT.

The J gene is TRBJ2-5, the V gene TRBV5-1, with 11 nucleotides matching TRBD1. Looked up from germline, CDR1 is SGHRS and CDR2 is YFSETQ. The junction had 1 base not matched to a gene; V was cut back by 0 bases and J by 3 bases. The CDR3 loop spans 15 amino acids. DNA for the CDR3: TGCGCCAGCAGCTTGGCGGGACAGGGGGAAGAGACCCAGTACTTC. It specifies CASSLAGQGEETQYF.

J is TRBJ1-2 and V is TRBV6-5; maybe TRBD1 (6 bases). Between the trimmed V and J ends, which lost 6 bases and 4 bases, there was a span of 18 bases. Germline assignment: CDR1 MNHEY and CDR2 SVGAGI. The CDR3 consists of 15 residues. The CDR3 region is CASSQLQGYGYGYTF. CDR3 sequence (DNA): TGTGCCAGCAGCCAACTACAGGGATACGGCTATGGCTACACCTTC.

In nucleotides, the CDR3 is TGTGCCAGCAGTTCCAACAGGGGGCGCATGTGGGAGACCCAGTACTTC. As protein: CASSSNRGRMWETQYF. The gene calls are TRBV28 and TRBJ2-5, with TRBD1 matching over 9 bases. CDR1 and CDR2 (germline): MDHEN, SYDVKM. The CDR3 loop spans 16 amino acids. The ends lost 4 bases at V and 5 bases at J; junction bases unmatched: 11.

The chain combines TRBV29-1 with TRBJ2-6, with 7 bases identical to TRBD2. From germline, CDR1 is SQVTM and CDR2 ANQGSEA. The CDR3 totals 17 residues. Trimming took 6 bases from V and 0 from J; bases not matched to a gene: 11. CDR3 DNA: TGCAGCGTGGGGGGAGGGCAGATAACCTCTGGGGCCAACGTCCTGACTTTC. It encodes CSVGGGQITSGANVLTF.

The chain employs TRBV29-1 and TRBJ2-5; D is perhaps TRBD2 (6 bases). CDR3 size: 14 residues. Germline values: CDR1 SQVTM, CDR2 ANQGSEA. V was pared by 6 bases and J by 5 bases, with 19 bases between. CDR3 sequence reads: CSVGRTAGKETQYF. CDR3 sequence (DNA): TGCAGCGTGGGGAGGACGGCCGGTAAGGAGACCCAGTACTTC.

The chain joins TRBV5-1 to TRBJ2-3; 10 bases are a match to TRBD2. Trimming cost V 5 bases and J 2 bases; bases outside gene matches: 11. This CDR3 spans 17 amino acids. Germline values: CDR1 SGHRS, CDR2 YFSETQ. CDR3 in DNA: TGCGCCAGCAGTCTAACCCCACTAGCGGGACCCACAGATACGCAGTATTTT. It yields the protein CASSLTPLAGPTDTQYF.

V usage is TRBV15 and J usage is TRBJ1-4; D is possibly TRBD1 (5 bases). Germline V gene sequence: CDR1 LNHNV, CDR2 YYDKDF (reference sequence). This CDR3 is 14 amino acids long. Trimming pared 6 bases from V and 7 bases from J, leaving 15 bases between. CDR3 in amino acids: CATRIAGVGEKLFF. The CDR3, as DNA: TGTGCCACCAGAATAGCGGGGGTTGGTGAAAAACTGTTTTTT.

The gene calls are TRBV30 and TRBJ2-1; D ambiguous. The CDR3 runs 14 residues. CDR1 and CDR2 from the germline V gene are GTSNPN and SVGIG (reference sequence). Trimming pared 3 bases from V and 4 bases from J, leaving 13 bases between. For the CDR3, the DNA is TGTGCCTGGAGCCCCGGCGCCGGGTACAATGAGCAGTTCTTC. This gives the protein CAWSPGAGYNEQFF.

The V gene is TRBV28, the J gene TRBJ2-4, with 9 bases that match TRBD1. Germline CDR1 MDHEN, CDR2 SYDVKM. With V trimmed by 4 bases and J by 8 bases, 12 bases remained unmatched. CDR3 length equals 16 residues. The CDR3 spells CASSSSGTGMRDIQYF. CDR3 nucleotides: TGTGCCAGCAGTTCCTCCGGGACAGGGATGCGAGACATTCAGTACTTC.

The V gene is TRBV4-1, the J gene TRBJ2-5; TRBD1 aligns across 7 bases. Germline loops: CDR1 MGHRA, CDR2 YSYEKL. This CDR3 spans 13 amino acids. V was clipped by 3 bases and J by 5 bases; unmatched bases: 3. This CDR3 is CASSQTGWETQYF. The CDR3 region has the DNA TGCGCCAGCAGCCAGACAGGGTGGGAGACCCAGTACTTC.

The V and J genes are TRBV16 and TRBJ1-2; D gene unclear. The germline CDR1 and CDR2 sequences are KGHSY and FQNENV. This CDR3 is built from 15 residues. The V gene lost 1 base and the J gene lost 8 bases, with 17 bases spanning the gap. This CDR3 is CASSQFQSLTGGYTF. The CDR3 DNA sequence: TGTGCCAGCAGCCAATTTCAGTCTCTTACGGGGGGCTACACCTTC.

This chain connects TRBV5-1 to TRBJ2-7, with a possible D match to TRBD1 (6 bases). Germline loops: CDR1 SGHRS, CDR2 YFSETQ. The CDR3 consists of 12 residues. Between the trimmed V and J ends, which lost 5 bases and 4 bases, there was a span of 10 bases. CDR3 sequence reads: CASRAGEYEQYF. CDR3 sequence (DNA): TGCGCCAGCAGGGCAGGGGAGTACGAGCAGTACTTC.

V is TRBV14 and J is TRBJ1-1; D gene ambiguous. CDR1 and CDR2 from the germline V gene are SGHDN and FVKESK. V lost 5 bases to trimming and J lost 4 bases, with 23 bases between them. The CDR3 totals 17 residues. The CDR3 sequence: CASSVNPPGPKSTEAFF. For the CDR3, the DNA is TGTGCCAGCAGCGTAAACCCCCCGGGTCCTAAAAGCACTGAAGCTTTCTTT.

This rearrangement joins TRBV7-2 to TRBJ2-5; the match to TRBD2 covers 9 bases. CDR1 is SGHTA, CDR2 FQGNSA, per germline. CDR3 length equals 14 residues. J gave up 5 bases and V 8 bases, and 9 bases lay outside the gene matches. The CDR3 nucleotides read TGTGCCAGCGGATGGGCGGGAGGGACGGAGACCCAGTACTTC. This encodes CASGWAGGTETQYF.

CDR3 sequence: CASSTGQRGRGYTF. As DNA, the CDR3 is TGTGCCAGCAGCACGGGACAGCGCGGGCGAGGCTACACCTTC. The chain carries TRBV7-2 and TRBJ1-2, with 7 bases aligning to TRBD1. Germline loops: CDR1 SGHTA, CDR2 FQGNSA. With V trimmed by 5 bases and J by 8 bases, 11 bases remained unmatched. The CDR3 totals 14 residues.

The chain is built from TRBV19 and TRBJ2-7; TRBD1 might be the D (6 bases). V dropped 5 bases and J dropped 6 bases, with 14 bases sitting between them. Germline CDR1 and CDR2: LNHDA and SQIVND (reference sequence). This CDR3 spans 13 amino acids. This CDR3 reads CASSEHRVREQYF. The CDR3, as DNA: TGTGCCAGTAGTGAACACAGGGTACGCGAGCAGTACTTC.

The CDR3 region has the DNA TGTGCCATCAGGGCTAGCGGACCCAGTGGTTACCAAGAGACCCAGTACTTC. The encoded protein is CAIRASGPSGYQETQYF. The chain carries TRBV10-3 and TRBJ2-5, with TRBD2 matching 7 bases. Germline V gene lookup returns CDR1 ENHRY and CDR2 SYGVKD. After removal of 6 bases from V and 0 bases from J, the junction contained 13 bases not matched to a gene. The CDR3 is 17 amino acids.

This chain connects TRBV27 to TRBJ2-1; TRBD1 is a possible D gene (6 bases). The V gene lost 7 bases and the J gene lost 0 bases, with 19 bases spanning the gap. The CDR3 is made up of 17 amino acids. The V gene's germline CDR1 is MNHEY and CDR2 SMNVEV (reference sequence). The CDR3 region has the DNA TGTGCCAGCACCCCACAGGGCTCCTGGGGCTCCTACAATGAGCAGTTCTTC. This sequence encodes CASTPQGSWGSYNEQFF.

This chain links TRBV27 with TRBJ2-3; D is ambiguous. Germline V lookup: CDR1 MNHEY, CDR2 SMNVEV (reference sequence). The ends were cut back, 8 bases at V and 2 bases at J, with 11 bases in the middle. The CDR3 loop spans 13 amino acids. DNA for the CDR3: TGTGCCAGCTCAAAACGCGTCACAGATACGCAGTATTTT. Amino acids: CASSKRVTDTQYF.

V and J are TRBV11-3 and TRBJ2-1, with 8 bases aligning to TRBD2. The CDR3 runs to 17 residues. V gave up 1 base and J gave up 1 base; unmatched junction bases: 6. Germline V gives CDR1 SGHNT, CDR2 YENEEA. CDR3 protein: CASSLGLGLVSYNEQFF. The CDR3 DNA reads TGTGCCAGCAGCTTAGGTTTGGGACTAGTTTCCTACAATGAGCAGTTCTTC.

CDR3 nucleotides: TGTGCCAGCAGTGAGGGACAGGGGAGGACTGAAGCTTTCTTT. Protein: CASSEGQGRTEAFF. The chain is built from TRBV2 and TRBJ1-1; 10 bases are shared with TRBD1. The CDR3 runs 14 residues. The germline V gene has CDR1 SNHLY and CDR2 FYNNEI. V lost 3 bases and J lost 5; bases outside the gene matches: 3.